This T cell receptor beta chain is drawn from a study of blood T cell repertoires in COVID-19. For the study at large: T cells, B-cell-depleted T cells, or PBMCs supplied cDNA or gDNA.

Original data processing: From reference gene primer amplification, estimates of nucleated cell counts were derived. The assay was immunoSEQ multiplex PCR, and TCRdb's table has in-frame clones only and misses some. The DNA gave D and trimming, while V, J and clone size come from that table. The sample lists about 220,000 clones; around 81% were seen once. The receptor comes from a woman between 70 and 85 years old with acute or convalescent COVID-19. Source material: peripheral blood.

CDR3 bases: TGTGCCAGCAGCTTGGAACTGTTGAGCATTGGGAACACTGAAGCTTTCTTT. Protein sequence: CASSLELLSIGNTEAFF. This rearrangement joins TRBV5-4 to TRBJ1-1; D gene uncertain. The CDR3 is 17 amino acids. Germline V gene data show CDR1 as SGHNT and CDR2 as YYREEE (reference sequence). Trimming took off 0 bases at V and 1 base at J, with 16 bases between the two ends.